The TCR beta chain under discussion was sequenced for a study of T cells expressing NK-cell markers. Turning to the study itself: Sorted CD3+CD56-NKG2C+, CD3+CD56+NKG2C- and CD3+CD56+NKG2C+ T cells were the source of the TCR beta repertoires. Study results and caveats: For a few donors, these clonotypes were likewise the leading ones in the CD3+CD56-NKG2C+ fraction. Each of 6 or 7 donors carried dominant NKG2C+ clonotypes accounting for roughly 1.0-7.5% of CD8+ T cells.

This CDR3 spans 15 amino acids. Germline CDR1 and CDR2: MNHEY and SVGAGI. 5'RACE template switching with UMIs generated TCR beta cDNA. Following a re-call of the 5' RACE reads, TCRdb has one entry per CDR3 protein and lacks DNA. In total, the table holds some 440,000 distinct CDR3 sequences. Regarding this clonotype: Its target is unknown.

The clonotype comes from a woman between 45 and 60 years old in good health. The chain joins TRBV6-5 to TRBJ2-7; as DNA is missing, the TRBD1 call by TCRdb cannot be tested. Sequencing was performed on blood T cells: a sorted CD56 or NKG2C T cell subset, CD4+ or CD8+ T cells, or bulk PBMC T cells (not recorded which). CDR3 residues: CASSFTGVSTYEQYF.